This T cell receptor (beta chain) was profiled in a study of cytotoxic CD8 clonotypes in ibrutinib-treated CLL. Whole-study context: Among the patients, 11 presented as relapsed/refractory and fewer than 16 as treatment-naive; around 17 showed unmutated IGHV. Response samples were taken after a median roughly 13 months of treatment, range 6 to 36. Study-wide points: In comparison with age-matched healthy donors, baseline clonality was higher and tracked circulating CD8+ T-cell counts.

Details on this clone: Its antigen remains unidentified.

PBMCs that had been cryopreserved were the source of 1.5 to 2.5 micrograms of genomic DNA for TCR beta libraries. The method was immunoSEQ multiplex PCR; TCRdb's version includes in-frame clones alone and lacks a portion of them. The data contain hundreds of thousands of clones, around 70% of them seen just once; the ten biggest clones take up 15%. Here the sequenced sample was PBMCs, taken after 24 months of ibrutinib treatment. This clonotype originated in a human donor with chronic lymphocytic leukemia.

The DNA for the CDR3 is TGTGCCAGCAGGGGGACTAGCGGGAGTACAGATAGGAACTCCTACGAGCAGTACTTC. This translates into CASRGTSGSTDRNSYEQYF. The chain links TRBV28 to TRBJ2-7; the match to TRBD2 covers 14 bases. The trim removed 6 bases at V and 0 bases at J, leaving 13 bases unmatched. The CDR3 contains 19 residues. CDR1 and CDR2 (germline): MDHEN, SYDVKM.